This TCR beta chain is drawn from a study of T cells after yellow fever vaccination. V lost 1 base, J lost 4 bases, and 8 bases lay in between. The CDR3 covers 14 residues. CDR1 is SGHRS, CDR2 YFSETQ, per germline. Template switching by 5'RACE produced TCR cDNA, adding a universal primer site and UMIs. TCRdb re-derived calls from the 5' RACE reads in MiXCR, one entry per CDR3 protein. In the table there are hundreds of thousands of distinct CDR3 sequences, 6.2% of which are singletons. This clonotype was seen only a few times. Sample: PBMCs, taken 5 days after the yellow fever booster vaccination. The TCR originated in a man younger than 45 who received the YFV17D yellow fever vaccine. V is TRBV5-1 and J is TRBJ1-4; D is unclear. As DNA, the CDR3 is TGCGCCAGCAGCTTGACGAGGGATAATGAAAAACTGTTTTTT. It codes for CASSLTRDNEKLFF.